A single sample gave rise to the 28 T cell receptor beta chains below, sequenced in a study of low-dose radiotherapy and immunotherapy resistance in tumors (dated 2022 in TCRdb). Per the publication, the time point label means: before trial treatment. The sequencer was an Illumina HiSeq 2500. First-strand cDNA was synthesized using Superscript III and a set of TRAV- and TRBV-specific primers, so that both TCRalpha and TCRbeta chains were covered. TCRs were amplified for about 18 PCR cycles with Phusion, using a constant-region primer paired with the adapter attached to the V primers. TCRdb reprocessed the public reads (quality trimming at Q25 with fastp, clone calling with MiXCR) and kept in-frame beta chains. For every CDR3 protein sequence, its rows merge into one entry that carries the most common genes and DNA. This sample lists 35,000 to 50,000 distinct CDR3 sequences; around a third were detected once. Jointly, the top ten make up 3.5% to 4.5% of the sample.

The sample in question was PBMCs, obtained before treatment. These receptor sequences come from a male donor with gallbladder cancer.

CDR3 region: CASSAGTSGRNNEQFF. The CDR3 DNA reads as TGTGCCAGCAGTGCCGGGACTAGCGGGAGAAACAATGAGCAGTTCTTC. V is TRBV6-2 or TRBV6-3 and J is TRBJ2-1, with TRBD2 matching 14 bases. From germline, CDR1 is MNHEY and CDR2 SVGEGT. V shed 5 bases, J shed 5 bases, and the junction held 5 bases outside the gene matches. CDR3 size: 16 residues.

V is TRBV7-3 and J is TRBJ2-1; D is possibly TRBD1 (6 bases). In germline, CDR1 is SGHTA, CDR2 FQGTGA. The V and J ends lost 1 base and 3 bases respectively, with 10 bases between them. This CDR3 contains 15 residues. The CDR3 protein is CASSLIAQGYNEQFF. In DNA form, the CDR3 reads TGTGCCAGCAGCTTAATCGCACAGGGCTACAATGAGCAGTTCTTC. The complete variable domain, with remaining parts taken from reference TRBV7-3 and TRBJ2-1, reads GAGVSQTPSNKVTEKGKYVELRCDPISGHTALYWYRQSLGQGPEFLIYFQGTGAADDSGLPNDRFFAVRPEGSVSTLKIQRTERGDSAVYLCASSLIAQGYNEQFFGPGTRLTVL.

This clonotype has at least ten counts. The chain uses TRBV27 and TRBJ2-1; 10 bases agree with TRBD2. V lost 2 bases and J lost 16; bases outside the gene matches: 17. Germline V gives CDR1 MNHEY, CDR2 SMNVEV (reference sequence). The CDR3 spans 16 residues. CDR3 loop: CASSLTPASPLLAGFF. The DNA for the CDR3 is TGTGCCAGCAGTTTAACGCCCGCATCCCCACTACTAGCGGGATTCTTC.

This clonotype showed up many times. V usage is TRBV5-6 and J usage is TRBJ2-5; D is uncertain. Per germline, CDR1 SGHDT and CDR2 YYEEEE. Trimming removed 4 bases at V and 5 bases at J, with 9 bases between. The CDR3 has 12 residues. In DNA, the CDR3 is TGTGCCAGCAGCCCGGGTGTGGAGACCCAGTACTTC. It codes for CASSPGVETQYF.

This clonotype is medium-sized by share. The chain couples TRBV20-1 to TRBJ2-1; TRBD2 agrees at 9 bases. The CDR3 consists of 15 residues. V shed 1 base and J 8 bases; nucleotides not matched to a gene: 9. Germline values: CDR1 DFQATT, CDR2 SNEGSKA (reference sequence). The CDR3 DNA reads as TGCAGTGCTAGAGGAGCGGGAGGAGGCTTCGATGAGCAGTTCTTC. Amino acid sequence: CSARGAGGGFDEQFF.

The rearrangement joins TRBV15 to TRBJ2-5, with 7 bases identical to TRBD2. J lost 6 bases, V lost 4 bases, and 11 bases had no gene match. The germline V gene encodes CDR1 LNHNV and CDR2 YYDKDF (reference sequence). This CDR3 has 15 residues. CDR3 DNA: TGTGCCACCAGCATTAAGGCGGGAGAGCGTAAGACCCAGTACTTC. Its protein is CATSIKAGERKTQYF.

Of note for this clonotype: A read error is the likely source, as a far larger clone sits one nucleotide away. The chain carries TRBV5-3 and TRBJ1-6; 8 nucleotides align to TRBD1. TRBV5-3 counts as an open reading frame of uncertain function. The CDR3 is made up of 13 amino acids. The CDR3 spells CASSLGQDSPPHF. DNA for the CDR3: TGTGCCAGCAGCTTGGGACAGGATTCACCCCCCCACTTT.

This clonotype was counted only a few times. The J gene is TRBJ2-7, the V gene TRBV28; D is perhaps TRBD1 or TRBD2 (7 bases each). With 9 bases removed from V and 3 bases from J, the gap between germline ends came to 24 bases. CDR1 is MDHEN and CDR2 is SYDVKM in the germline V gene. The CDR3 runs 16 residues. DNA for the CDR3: TGTGCCAGTAGCCCCCTCCAGGGGGGGTTGAACTACGAGCAGTACTTC. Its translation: CASSPLQGGLNYEQYF.

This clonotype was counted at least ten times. The DNA of the CDR3 is TGTGCCAGTAGTATGGGGGGGTTGACCAAAAACATTCAGTACTTC. Translation: CASSMGGLTKNIQYF. V usage is TRBV19 and J usage is TRBJ2-4; TRBD2 agrees at 7 bases. The CDR3 runs 15 residues. Germline V gene sequence: CDR1 LNHDA, CDR2 SQIVND (reference sequence). With 3 bases clipped from V and 2 bases from J, the junction kept 4 bases outside the gene matches.

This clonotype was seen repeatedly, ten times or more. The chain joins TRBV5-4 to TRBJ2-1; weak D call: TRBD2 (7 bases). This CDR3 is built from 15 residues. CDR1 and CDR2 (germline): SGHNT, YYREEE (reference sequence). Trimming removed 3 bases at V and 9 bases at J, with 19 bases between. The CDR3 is CASSSRGGQVGEQFF. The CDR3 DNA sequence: TGTGCCAGCAGCTCAAGGGGGGGCCAGGTCGGTGAGCAGTTCTTC.

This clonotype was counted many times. The CDR3 here is CASSDLSVGQYF. The CDR3, as DNA: TGTGCCAGCAGTGACCTCTCAGTTGGGCAGTACTTC. This chain connects TRBV25-1 to TRBJ2-7; D remains ambiguous. CDR1 is MGHDK, CDR2 SYGVNS, per germline. The CDR3 totals 12 residues. Trimming removed 3 bases from V and 9 bases from J, with 12 bases in between.

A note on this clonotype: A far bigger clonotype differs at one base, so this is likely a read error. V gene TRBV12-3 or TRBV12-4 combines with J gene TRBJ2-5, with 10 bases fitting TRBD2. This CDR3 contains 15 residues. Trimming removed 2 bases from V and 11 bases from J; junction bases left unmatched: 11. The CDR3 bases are TGTGCCAGCAGTTTACTGCCTAGCGGGGGAGGGGAGCAGTACTTC. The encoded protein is CASSLLPSGGGEQYF.

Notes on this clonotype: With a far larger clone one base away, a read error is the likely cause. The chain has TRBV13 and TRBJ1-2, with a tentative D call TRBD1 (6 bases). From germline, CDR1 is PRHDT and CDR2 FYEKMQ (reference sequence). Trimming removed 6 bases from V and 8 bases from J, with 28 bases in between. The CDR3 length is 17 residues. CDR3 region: CASSEVGAGVFSIGYTF. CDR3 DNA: TGTGCCAGCAGTGAAGTCGGGGCAGGGGTCTTCTCTATCGGCTACACCTTC.

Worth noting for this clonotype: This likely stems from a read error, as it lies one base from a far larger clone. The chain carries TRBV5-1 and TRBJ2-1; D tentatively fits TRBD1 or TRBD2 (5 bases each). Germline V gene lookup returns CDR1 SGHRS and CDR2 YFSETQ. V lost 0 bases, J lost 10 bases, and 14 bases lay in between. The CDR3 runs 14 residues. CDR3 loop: CASSLDGTSYEQFF. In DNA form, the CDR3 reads TGCGCCAGCAGCTTGGACGGGACCTCCTACGAGCAGTTCTTC.

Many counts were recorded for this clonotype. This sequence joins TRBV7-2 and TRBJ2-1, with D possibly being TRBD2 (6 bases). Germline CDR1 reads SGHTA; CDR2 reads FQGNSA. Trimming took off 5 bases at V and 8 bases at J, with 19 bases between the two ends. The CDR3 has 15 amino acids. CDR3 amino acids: CASSTRTTSRYEQFF. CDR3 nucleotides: TGTGCCAGCAGCACCCGAACCACTAGCAGATATGAGCAGTTCTTC. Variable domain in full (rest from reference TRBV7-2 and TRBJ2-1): GAGVSQSPSNKVTEKGKDVELRCDPISGHTALYWYRQSLGQGLEFLIYFQGNSAPDKSGLPSDRFSAERTGGSVSTLTIQRTQQEDSAVYLCASSTRTTSRYEQFFGPGTRLTVL.

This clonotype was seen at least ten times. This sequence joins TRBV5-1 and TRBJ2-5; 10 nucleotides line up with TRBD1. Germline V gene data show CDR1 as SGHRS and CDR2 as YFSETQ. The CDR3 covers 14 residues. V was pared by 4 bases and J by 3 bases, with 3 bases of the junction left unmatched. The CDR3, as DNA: TGCGCCAGCAGCCCCGGACAGGGGGAAGAGACCCAGTACTTC. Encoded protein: CASSPGQGEETQYF.

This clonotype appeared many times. This chain's CDR3 is CASSRDPTAGELFF. In DNA, the CDR3 is TGCGCCAGCAGTAGGGACCCAACGGCCGGGGAGCTGTTTTTT. The chain joins TRBV5-1 to TRBJ2-2; D tentatively fits TRBD1 or TRBD2 (5 bases each). Trimming took 5 bases from V and 6 from J, leaving 14 bases between them. Per the germline V gene, CDR1 is SGHRS and CDR2 is YFSETQ. CDR3 size: 14 residues.

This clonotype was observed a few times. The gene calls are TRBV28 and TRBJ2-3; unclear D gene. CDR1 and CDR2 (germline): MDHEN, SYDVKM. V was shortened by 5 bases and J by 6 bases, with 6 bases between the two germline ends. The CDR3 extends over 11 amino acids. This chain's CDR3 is CASSPRDTQYF. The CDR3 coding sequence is TGTGCCAGCAGTCCCCGGGATACGCAGTATTTT.

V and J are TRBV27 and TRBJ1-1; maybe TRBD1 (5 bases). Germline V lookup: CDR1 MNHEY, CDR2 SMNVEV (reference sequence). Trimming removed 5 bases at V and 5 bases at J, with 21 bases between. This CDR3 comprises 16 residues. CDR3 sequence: CASSRSASGTPTEAFF. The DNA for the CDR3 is TGTGCCAGCAGTCGCAGCGCTTCCGGGACCCCTACTGAAGCTTTCTTT.

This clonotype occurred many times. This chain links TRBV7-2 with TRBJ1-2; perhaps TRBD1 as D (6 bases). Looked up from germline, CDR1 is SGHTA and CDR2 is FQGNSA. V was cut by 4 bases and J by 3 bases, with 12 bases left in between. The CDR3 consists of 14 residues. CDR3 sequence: CASSSTAGDYGYTF. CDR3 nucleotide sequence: TGTGCCAGCAGCTCAACGGCAGGGGACTATGGCTACACCTTC.

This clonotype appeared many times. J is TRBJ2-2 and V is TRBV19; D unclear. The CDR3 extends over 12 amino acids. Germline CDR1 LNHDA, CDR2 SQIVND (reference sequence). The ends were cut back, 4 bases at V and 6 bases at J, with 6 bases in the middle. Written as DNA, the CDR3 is TGTGCCAGTAGTAGACCCCCCGGGGAGCTGTTTTTT. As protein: CASSRPPGELFF.

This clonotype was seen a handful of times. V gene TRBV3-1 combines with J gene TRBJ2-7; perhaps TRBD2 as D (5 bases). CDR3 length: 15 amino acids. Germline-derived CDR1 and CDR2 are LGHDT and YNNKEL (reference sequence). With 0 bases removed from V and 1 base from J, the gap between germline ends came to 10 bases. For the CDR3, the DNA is TGTGCCAGCAGCCAAGAGCGGCTAGCATCCTACGAGCAGTACTTC. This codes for CASSQERLASYEQYF.

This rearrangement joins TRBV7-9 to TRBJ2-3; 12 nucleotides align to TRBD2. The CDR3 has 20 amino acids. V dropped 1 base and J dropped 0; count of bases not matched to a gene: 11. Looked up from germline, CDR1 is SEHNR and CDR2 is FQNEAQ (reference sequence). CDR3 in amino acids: CASSLGASGGGNPSTDTQYF. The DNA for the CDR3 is TGTGCCAGCAGCTTAGGGGCTAGCGGGGGGGGTAATCCTAGCACAGATACGCAGTATTTT. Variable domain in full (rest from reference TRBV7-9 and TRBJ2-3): DTGVSQNPRHKITKRGQNVTFRCDPISEHNRLYWYRQTLGQGPEFLTYFQNEAQLEKSRLLSDRFSAERPKGSFSTLEIQRTEQGDSAMYLCASSLGASGGGNPSTDTQYFGPGTRLTVL.

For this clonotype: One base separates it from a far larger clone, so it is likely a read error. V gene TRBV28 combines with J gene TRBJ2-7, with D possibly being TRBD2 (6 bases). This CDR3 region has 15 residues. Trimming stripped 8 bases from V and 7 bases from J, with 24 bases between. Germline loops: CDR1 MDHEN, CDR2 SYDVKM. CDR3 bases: TGTGCCAGCCCCTCATCGGAGGGAACCCCCAATGAGCAGTACTTC. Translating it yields CASPSSEGTPNEQYF.

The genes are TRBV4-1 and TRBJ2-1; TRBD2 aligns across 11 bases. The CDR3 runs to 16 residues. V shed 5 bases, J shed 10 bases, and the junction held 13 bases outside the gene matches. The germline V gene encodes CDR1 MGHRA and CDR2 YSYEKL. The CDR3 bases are TGCGCCAGCAGCTCTCATCTTAGCGGGGGGGCCGGAGAGCAGTTCTTC. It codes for CASSSHLSGGAGEQFF.

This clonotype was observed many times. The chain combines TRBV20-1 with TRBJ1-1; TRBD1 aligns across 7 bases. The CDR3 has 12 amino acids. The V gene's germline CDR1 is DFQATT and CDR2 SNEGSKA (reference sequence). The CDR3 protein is CRPGQSNTEAFF. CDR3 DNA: TGCAGACCGGGACAGTCGAACACTGAAGCTTTCTTT.

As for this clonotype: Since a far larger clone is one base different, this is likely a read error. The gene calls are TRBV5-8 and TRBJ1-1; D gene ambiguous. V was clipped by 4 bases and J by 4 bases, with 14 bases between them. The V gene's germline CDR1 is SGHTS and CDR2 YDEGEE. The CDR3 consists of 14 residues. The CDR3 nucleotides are TGTGCCAGCAGCGCGATCCTGGTGGGCACTGAAGCTTTCTTT. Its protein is CASSAILVGTEAFF.

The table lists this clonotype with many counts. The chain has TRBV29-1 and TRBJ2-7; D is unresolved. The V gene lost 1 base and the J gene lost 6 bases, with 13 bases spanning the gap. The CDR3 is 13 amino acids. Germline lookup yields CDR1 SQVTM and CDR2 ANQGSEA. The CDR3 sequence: CSVEGSPYPEQYF. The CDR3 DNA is TGCAGCGTTGAAGGGTCCCCCTACCCCGAGCAGTACTTC.